A single sample is the source of the 30 T cell receptor beta chains below, sequenced in a study of identical twins. Via MiXCR, TCRdb re-called the 5' RACE reads, giving one row per CDR3 protein. The sample shows 640,000 or so distinct CDR3 sequences, 5.5% to 6.5% of them seen only once. Input material: naive T cells sorted from blood. The source of these receptors is a man between 18 and 35 years old in good health.

This clonotype was counted a few times. The J gene is TRBJ1-2, the V gene TRBV12-3 or TRBV12-4; D remains unclear. Trimming shortened V by 5 bases and J by 7 bases, and 14 bases separated the two germline ends. This CDR3 has 13 residues. The CDR3 DNA reads TGTGCCAGCAGTGGTCTTAAAGAAGGTGGCTACACCTTC. Its protein is CASSGLKEGGYTF.

This clonotype was observed a handful of times. The gene calls are TRBV27 and TRBJ2-5; 7 nucleotides agree with TRBD2. This CDR3 comprises 15 residues. Germline CDR1 is MNHEY and CDR2 is SMNVEV (reference sequence). V lost 2 bases and J lost 3; bases outside the gene matches: 6. The CDR3 loop is CASSLVREKEETQYF. CDR3 nucleotides: TGTGCCAGCAGTTTAGTGCGGGAGAAAGAAGAGACCCAGTACTTC.

This clonotype was seen only a few times. The chain recombines TRBV10-1 with TRBJ2-7; D gene ambiguous. The CDR3 runs 11 residues. The V end was cut by 7 bases, the J end by 6 bases, with 10 bases between. The germline CDR1 and CDR2 sequences are WNHNN and SYGVQD (reference sequence). The CDR3 DNA is TGCGCCAGCAAGGGCCCCACCGAGCAGTACGTC. Protein: CASKGPTEQYV.

There are a few counts of this clonotype. V is TRBV29-1 and J is TRBJ2-3; no clear D. Germline CDR1 reads SQVTM; CDR2 reads ANQGSEA. V was shortened by 4 bases and J by 1 base, with 12 bases between the two germline ends. The CDR3 extends over 14 amino acids. CDR3 bases: TGCAGCGTTGTTATCGGGTCCGGCACAGATACGCAGTATTTT. Translating gives CSVVIGSGTDTQYF.

This clonotype occurred a few times. The chain links TRBV28 to TRBJ2-1, with D perhaps TRBD1 or TRBD2 (6 bases each). The CDR3 length is 16 residues. Germline-derived CDR1 and CDR2 are MDHEN and SYDVKM. V lost 4 bases and J lost 7, with 20 bases in between. The chain's CDR3 is CASSSYPEGGGNEQFF. The DNA of the CDR3 is TGTGCCAGCAGTTCTTACCCTGAGGGGGGCGGGAATGAGCAGTTCTTC.

This clonotype was found a few times. The chain carries TRBV9 and TRBJ2-7, with TRBD2 identical over 8 bases. Germline V gives CDR1 SGDLS, CDR2 YYNGEE. This CDR3 contains 13 residues. V lost 7 bases and J lost 7; bases outside the gene matches: 10. The CDR3 loop reads CASRRGLAGEQYF. The CDR3 coding sequence is TGTGCCAGCCGCCGTGGCTTAGCGGGGGAGCAGTACTTC.

A few counts support this clonotype. The chain carries TRBV27 and TRBJ2-5, with 7 bases matching TRBD1. Germline V gene data show CDR1 as MNHEY and CDR2 as SMNVEV (reference sequence). The trim removed 5 bases at V and 1 base at J, leaving 4 bases unmatched. The length of the CDR3 is 14 residues. The chain's CDR3 is CASSTQGVQETQYF. The CDR3 DNA sequence: TGTGCCAGCAGTACTCAGGGGGTCCAAGAGACCCAGTACTTC.

This clonotype was found many times. V is TRBV5-1 and J is TRBJ2-7; 8 nucleotides align to TRBD1. Germline V lookup: CDR1 SGHRS, CDR2 YFSETQ. V shed 4 bases, J shed 2 bases, and the junction held 5 bases outside the gene matches. This CDR3 is 14 amino acids long. The CDR3 sequence is CASSARGQTYEQYF. The CDR3 bases are TGCGCCAGCAGCGCCAGGGGGCAAACCTACGAGCAGTACTTC.

This clonotype was picked up many times. CDR3 loop: CASSPPSTSGNTYNEQFF. CDR3 nucleotides: TGTGCCAGCAGTCCACCCAGTACTAGCGGGAATACCTACAATGAGCAGTTCTTC. The genes are TRBV12-3 or TRBV12-4 and TRBJ2-1, with 10 bases aligning to TRBD2. This CDR3 is 18 amino acids long. Trimming took 5 bases from V and 2 from J; bases not matched to a gene: 12.

This clonotype showed up many times. The chain uses TRBV6-5 and TRBJ2-7; 7 nucleotides line up with TRBD1. The V gene end was trimmed by 6 bases and the J gene end by 2 bases; junction bases not matched to a gene: 1. Germline loops: CDR1 MNHEY, CDR2 SVGAGI. The CDR3 extends over 12 amino acids. Written as DNA, the CDR3 is TGTGCCAGCAGAGGGGGCACCTACGAGCAGTACTTC. This translates into CASRGGTYEQYF.

This clonotype was found many times. The rearrangement uses TRBV12-3 or TRBV12-4 and TRBJ1-5, with 8 bases fitting TRBD1. This CDR3 has 13 residues. The V gene end was trimmed by 6 bases and the J gene end by 9 bases; junction bases not matched to a gene: 7. The CDR3 DNA is TGTGCCAGCAGAGACACAGGGGGTGGGCCCCAGCATTTT. This sequence encodes CASRDTGGGPQHF.

This clonotype was observed a few times. The J gene is TRBJ1-1, the V gene TRBV6-5; D might be TRBD1 (6 bases). CDR3 length: 19 amino acids. The V end lost 0 bases, the J end lost 3 bases, and 23 bases lay between the germline ends. CDR1 and CDR2 (germline): MNHEY, SVGAGI. The CDR3 nucleotides read TGTGCCAGCAGTTACTCCCGGACAGCCGAGCATAATTCGTACACTGAAGCTTTCTTT. Encoded protein: CASSYSRTAEHNSYTEAFF.

This clonotype has more than one count but fewer than ten. The chain employs TRBV27 and TRBJ1-2, with 7 bases aligning to TRBD1. V lost 6 bases to trimming and J lost 8 bases; unmatched junction nucleotides: 15. Germline V gene sequence: CDR1 MNHEY, CDR2 SMNVEV (reference sequence). The CDR3 is 15 residues long. DNA of the CDR3: TGTGCCAGCAGAGGATCGGGACAGCCCCGTGAGGGCTACACCTTC. The encoded protein is CASRGSGQPREGYTF.

The J gene is TRBJ2-2, the V gene TRBV10-3; 10 nucleotides align to TRBD1. Germline CDR1 is ENHRY and CDR2 is SYGVKD. The CDR3 extends over 16 amino acids. With 10 bases clipped from V and 2 bases from J, the junction kept 10 bases outside the gene matches. The CDR3 sequence is CATKPGQGFNTGELFF. The CDR3 coding sequence is TGTGCCACCAAACCGGGACAGGGGTTTAACACCGGGGAGCTGTTTTTT.

This clonotype turned up a few times. The DNA for the CDR3 is TGTGCCAGCAGCCTCTCTGGGACTAGCCGGTCTTTTAATGAGCAGTTCTTC. It specifies CASSLSGTSRSFNEQFF. The chain employs TRBV3-1 and TRBJ2-1, with 9 bases lining up with TRBD2. The V gene's germline CDR1 is LGHDT and CDR2 YNNKEL (reference sequence). With V trimmed by 4 bases and J by 7 bases, 14 bases remained unmatched. CDR3 length equals 17 residues.

The V call is TRBV7-8, the J call TRBJ2-5; D is unclear. The CDR3 totals 12 residues. Per the germline V gene, CDR1 is SGHVS and CDR2 is FQNEAQ. Trimming cost V 0 bases and J 10 bases, with 9 bases left between them. This chain's CDR3 is CASSLAMQYQYF. CDR3 nucleotide sequence: TGTGCCAGCAGCTTAGCGATGCAGTACCAGTACTTC.

There are many counts of this clonotype. V gene TRBV29-1 combines with J gene TRBJ2-1; 10 positions match TRBD2. The germline V gene encodes CDR1 SQVTM and CDR2 ANQGSEA. The CDR3 sequence is 13 residues long. With V trimmed by 4 bases and J by 9 bases, 6 bases remained unmatched. CDR3 DNA: TGCAGCGTTGCCCTAGCGGGAGCGGGTGAGCAGTTCTTC. Translated: CSVALAGAGEQFF.

This clonotype was found many times. The gene calls are TRBV15 and TRBJ2-5; D is perhaps TRBD2 (6 bases). The CDR3 has 16 amino acids. The germline CDR1 and CDR2 sequences are LNHNV and YYDKDF (reference sequence). Trimming cost V 0 bases and J 0 bases, with 11 bases left between them. CDR3 loop: CATSREGGADQETQYF. The CDR3 nucleotides read TGTGCCACCAGCAGAGAAGGAGGGGCAGACCAAGAGACCCAGTACTTC. Full variable domain (remainder filled in from reference TRBV15 and TRBJ2-5): DAMVIQNPRYQVTQFGKPVTLSCSQTLNHNVMYWYQQKSSQAPKLLFHYYDKDFNNEADTPDNFQSRRPNTSFCFLDIRSPGLGDTAMYLCATSREGGADQETQYFGPGTRLLVL.

This clonotype was recorded a few times. The chain joins TRBV27 to TRBJ2-7; D unresolved. The germline CDR1 and CDR2 sequences are MNHEY and SMNVEV (reference sequence). Trimming pared 8 bases from V and 3 bases from J, leaving 5 bases between. CDR3 size: 10 residues. The CDR3 DNA reads TGTGCCAGCCCTAACTACGAGCAGTACTTC. Residues: CASPNYEQYF.

This clonotype was recorded at least ten times. The rearrangement joins TRBV29-1 to TRBJ2-3; D gene ambiguous. V dropped 4 bases and J dropped 2 bases, with 7 bases sitting between them. The CDR3 extends over 12 amino acids. The germline V gene encodes CDR1 SQVTM and CDR2 ANQGSEA. The CDR3 loop is CSVVADTDTQYF. CDR3 DNA: TGCAGCGTTGTGGCTGACACAGATACGCAGTATTTT.

This clonotype was seen more than once but under ten times. The CDR3 region is CASSKQGENTEAFF. Here the CDR3 DNA reads TGCGCCAGCAGCAAACAGGGGGAGAACACTGAAGCTTTCTTT. This sequence joins TRBV5-1 and TRBJ1-1; TRBD1 matches at 8 bases. Germline V CDR1 and CDR2: SGHRS, YFSETQ. The CDR3 is 14 amino acids. V shed 4 bases and J 1 base; nucleotides not matched to a gene: 3.

This clonotype was observed many times. This chain uses TRBV29-1 with TRBJ2-6; TRBD1 matches 10 bases. The CDR3 covers 17 residues. Trimming removed 4 bases from V and 2 bases from J; junction bases left unmatched: 8. Per germline, CDR1 SQVTM and CDR2 ANQGSEA. Here the CDR3 DNA reads TGCAGCGTTGTCTCCTGGACAGGGGGGACTGGGGCCAACGTCCTGACTTTC. Translated: CSVVSWTGGTGANVLTF.

The sample holds a few counts of this clonotype. The rearrangement joins TRBV9 to TRBJ2-6; the D gene is possibly TRBD2 (5 bases). CDR1 SGDLS and CDR2 YYNGEE come from the germline V gene. The CDR3 contains 17 residues. The V end lost 0 bases, the J end lost 0 bases, and 10 bases lay between the germline ends. The CDR3 reads CASSVDSGSSGANVLTF. As DNA, the CDR3 is TGTGCCAGCAGCGTAGACTCGGGGAGCTCTGGGGCCAACGTCCTGACTTTC.

This clonotype has at least ten counts. This chain uses TRBV12-3 or TRBV12-4 with TRBJ2-2; 9 nucleotides match TRBD1. The CDR3 consists of 14 residues. In nucleotides, the CDR3 is TGTGCAAACAGGGGGCAAGGATCCACCGGGGAGCTGTTTTTT. Protein: CANRGQGSTGELFF.

This clonotype was recorded many times. The chain combines TRBV25-1 with TRBJ1-5, with 9 positions matching TRBD1. This CDR3 is 19 amino acids long. V gave up 5 bases and J gave up 0 bases; unmatched junction bases: 14. Germline values: CDR1 MGHDK, CDR2 SYGVNS. The CDR3: CASSLRTGVSWDSNQPQHF. In DNA, the CDR3 is TGTGCCAGCAGTCTTCGGACAGGGGTGAGTTGGGATAGCAATCAGCCCCAGCATTTT. Full variable domain (rest looked up from reference TRBV25-1 and TRBJ1-5): EADIYQTPRYLVIGTGKKITLECSQTMGHDKMYWYQQDPGMELHLIHYSYGVNSTEKGDLSSESTVSRIRTEHFPLTLESARPSHTSQYLCASSLRTGVSWDSNQPQHFGDGTRLSIL.

This clonotype occurred a few times. The chain employs TRBV19 and TRBJ1-1; maybe TRBD1 (6 bases). CDR1 and CDR2 from the germline V gene are LNHDA and SQIVND (reference sequence). V lost 4 bases and J lost 8, with 8 bases in between. The CDR3 is 11 residues long. The DNA of the CDR3 is TGTGCCAGTAGTACAGACAGGGAAGCTTTCTTT. It yields the protein CASSTDREAFF.

In this sample, this clonotype turned up many times. The rearrangement joins TRBV4-3 to TRBJ2-1; D may be TRBD1 (6 bases). Germline V lookup: CDR1 LGHNA, CDR2 YSLEER. V was pared by 4 bases and J by 5 bases, with 12 bases between. The CDR3 sequence is 14 residues long. This chain's CDR3 is CASSLGPGDNEQFF. For the CDR3, the DNA is TGCGCCAGCAGCCTAGGGCCAGGGGACAATGAGCAGTTCTTC.

Points on this clonotype: Given a much more abundant clone one base away, this may be a read error. Because the CDR3 is missing its conserved closing phenylalanine or tryptophan, this is likely a read error. This chain links TRBV29-1 with TRBJ2-7; 7 bases match TRBD1. Germline CDR1 SQVTM, CDR2 ANQGSEA. The CDR3 sequence is 11 residues long. V was clipped by 6 bases and J by 2 bases; unmatched bases: 1. CDR3 DNA sequence: TGCAGCGTCACAGGGGCCTACGAGCAGTACTGC. Residues: CSVTGAYEQYC.

This clonotype turned up a few times. The rearrangement uses TRBV7-6 and TRBJ2-3; D unresolved. Trimming took 5 bases from V and 4 from J, leaving 7 bases between them. The CDR3 is 12 amino acids. CDR1 and CDR2 (germline): SGHVS, FNYEAQ. This CDR3 reads CASSPSADTQYF. The CDR3 nucleotides are TGTGCCAGCAGCCCGTCCGCAGATACGCAGTATTTT.

This clonotype was seen a few times. V gene TRBV27 combines with J gene TRBJ2-2; TRBD1 matches 10 bases. CDR1 is MNHEY and CDR2 is SMNVEV in the germline V gene (reference sequence). This CDR3 is built from 16 residues. Unmatched junction bases numbered 5, after V lost 3 bases and J lost 4 bases. CDR3 sequence: CASSLSGTGATGELFF. CDR3 nucleotide sequence: TGTGCCAGCAGTTTGTCCGGGACAGGGGCCACCGGGGAGCTGTTTTTT.